These T cell receptor beta chains were read from a single sample in a study of T cell responses to AZD1222 COVID-19 vaccine. Assay used: immunoSEQ multiplex PCR; TCRdb lists only in-frame clones, some missing. The profile shows some 110,000 clones, 92% of them singletons. The starting material was peripheral blood, obtained on day 0 of AZD1222 vaccination. The source of these receptors is an adult in good health. CDR3s leave out the opening cysteine and the closing phenylalanine or tryptophan.

v_call cdr3_aa
TRBV28 ASSPPRGRGGANVLT
TRBV9 ASGGDTEAF
TRBV30 ACRARLGENYGYT
TRBV12-3/TRBV12-4 ASSSLDTQY
TRBV7-9 ASSPDSVSTEAF
TRBV9 ASSVEGAGEKLF
TRBV12-3/TRBV12-4 ASSLRSENIQY
TRBV7-9 ASERSGGNEQF
TRBV19 ASSIPRQQGGGYT
TRBV5-6 ASSLGWIGPLNTEAF
TRBV29-1 SGGGGGYGYT
TRBV29-1 SVGTAGVGTDTQY
TRBV7-2 ASTLGRSTDTQY
TRBV5-6 ASSLGVRGPHNEQF
TRBV6-5 ASSREVNTEAF
TRBV4-3 ASSQDGNRLNEQF
TRBV30 AWSSYYGGAGETQY
TRBV11-3 ASSARKGEAF
TRBV12-5 ASGPFSGRANTGELF
TRBV5-1 ASSFYGEGAEQY
TRBV10-3 AIGTGEGYGYT
TRBV2 ASSEAFGGAGGYT
TRBV5-1 ASSFGASGSADTQY
TRBV19 ASSTLGQGGETQY
TRBV4-3 ASSQDRQGRYGYT
TRBV19 ASSIVPRGRSRGQPQH
TRBV6-5 ASSRTGVSNQPQH
TRBV19 ASGPGQYYGYT
TRBV5-6 ASSRTGGGNQPQH
TRBV9 ASSSRGDSNEKLF
TRBV5-1 ASSRTDSISYEQY